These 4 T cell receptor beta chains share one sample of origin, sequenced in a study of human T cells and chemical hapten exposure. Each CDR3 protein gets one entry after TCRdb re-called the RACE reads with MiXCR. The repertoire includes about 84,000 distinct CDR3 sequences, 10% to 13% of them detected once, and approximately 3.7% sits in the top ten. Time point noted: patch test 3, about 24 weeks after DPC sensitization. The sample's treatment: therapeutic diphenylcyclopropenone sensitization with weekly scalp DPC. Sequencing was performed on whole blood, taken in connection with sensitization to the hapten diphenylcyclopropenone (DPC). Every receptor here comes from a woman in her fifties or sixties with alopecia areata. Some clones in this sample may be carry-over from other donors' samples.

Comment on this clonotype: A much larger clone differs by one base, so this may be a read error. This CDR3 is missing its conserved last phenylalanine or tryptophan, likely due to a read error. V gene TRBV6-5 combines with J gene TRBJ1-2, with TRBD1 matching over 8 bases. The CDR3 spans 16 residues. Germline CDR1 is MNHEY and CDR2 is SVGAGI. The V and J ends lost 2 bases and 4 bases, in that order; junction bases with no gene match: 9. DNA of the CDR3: TGTGCCAGCAGTTACGGGGGAACAGGGGGAGGCTATGGCTACACCCTC. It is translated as CASSYGGTGGGYGYTL.

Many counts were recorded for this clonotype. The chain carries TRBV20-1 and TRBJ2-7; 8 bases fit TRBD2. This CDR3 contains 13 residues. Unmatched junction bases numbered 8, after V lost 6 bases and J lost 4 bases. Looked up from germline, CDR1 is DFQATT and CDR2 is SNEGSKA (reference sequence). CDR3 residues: CSALPGGPYEQYF. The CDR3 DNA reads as TGCAGTGCCTTACCGGGAGGGCCTTACGAGCAGTACTTC.

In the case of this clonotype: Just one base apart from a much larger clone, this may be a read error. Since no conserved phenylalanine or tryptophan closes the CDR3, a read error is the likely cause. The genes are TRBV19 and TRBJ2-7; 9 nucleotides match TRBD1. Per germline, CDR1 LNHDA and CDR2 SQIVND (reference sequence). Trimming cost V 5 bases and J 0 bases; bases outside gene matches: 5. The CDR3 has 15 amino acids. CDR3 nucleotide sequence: TGTGCCAGTAGTTTCGGACAGGGGAGCTCCTACGAGCAGTACCTC. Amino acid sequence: CASSFGQGSSYEQYL.

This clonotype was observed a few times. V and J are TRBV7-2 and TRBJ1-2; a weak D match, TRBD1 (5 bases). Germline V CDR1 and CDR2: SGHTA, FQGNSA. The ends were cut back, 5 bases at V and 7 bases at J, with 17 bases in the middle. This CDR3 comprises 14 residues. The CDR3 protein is CASSPGGARSGYTF. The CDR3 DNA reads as TGTGCCAGCAGCCCCGGAGGGGCTCGAAGTGGCTACACCTTC.